The 12 T cell receptor beta chains reported below all come from one sample, sequenced in a study of post-analysis software for immune sequencing data. Antigens of these TCRs are unknown. The authors incorporated unique molecular identifiers into the TCR beta cDNA libraries. TCRdb reprocessed the PCR reads via MiXCR and lists one record per CDR3 protein. Of roughly 650,000 distinct CDR3 sequences listed, approximately 59% are singletons. Study-level points and caveats: About five TRBV segments were more frequent in patients than controls; TRBV5-6, TRBV5-1 and TRBV20-1 belonged to this group.

Sequenced input: blood. The source of these receptors is a girl aged 2-9 years with multiple sclerosis.

This clonotype came up a few times. The chain recombines TRBV7-4 with TRBJ2-1, with 9 positions matching TRBD2. Unmatched junction bases numbered 9, after V lost 3 bases and J lost 0 bases. Per the germline V gene, CDR1 is SGHVT and CDR2 is SQSDAQ. The CDR3 is 18 amino acids. The CDR3 sequence: CASSFYLAGRSSYNEQFF. DNA for the CDR3: TGTGCCAGCAGCTTTTACCTAGCGGGAAGGAGCTCCTACAATGAGCAGTTCTTC.

This clonotype has a single count. This sequence joins TRBV7-2 and TRBJ2-5; D is perhaps TRBD2 (5 bases). The CDR3 length is 14 residues. Germline CDR1 reads SGHTA; CDR2 reads FQGNSA. The V gene lost 4 bases and the J gene lost 2 bases, with 11 bases spanning the gap. CDR3 region: CASSSPSPQETQYF. In DNA form, the CDR3 reads TGTGCCAGCAGCTCCCCTAGCCCTCAAGAGACCCAGTACTTC.

The gene calls are TRBV9 and TRBJ2-1; D is ambiguous. There are 18 residues in the CDR3. CDR1 is SGDLS and CDR2 is YYNGEE in the germline V gene. V was cut by 0 bases and J by 3 bases, with 19 bases left in between. CDR3 sequence (DNA): TGTGCCAGCAGCGTAGATATGAGACGGCAGTTTGACTACAATGAGCAGTTCTTC. Translation: CASSVDMRRQFDYNEQFF. The full variable domain, completed using reference TRBV9 and TRBJ2-1, is DSGVTQTPKHLITATGQRVTLRCSPRSGDLSVYWYQQSLDQGLQFLIQYYNGEERAKGNILERFSAQQFPDLHSELNLSSLELGDSALYFCASSVDMRRQFDYNEQFFGPGTRLTVL.

This chain joins TRBV10-3 and TRBJ2-1; 7 nucleotides align to TRBD2. Germline CDR1 and CDR2: ENHRY and SYGVKD. The length of the CDR3 is 14 residues. V trimming: 10 bases; J trimming: 6 bases; junction bases outside the gene matches: 12. The CDR3 loop reads CATIAGGRGNEQFF. The CDR3 nucleotides are TGTGCCACCATCGCTGGGGGGAGGGGCAATGAGCAGTTCTTC.

The chain recombines TRBV5-6 with TRBJ1-6; 7 bases match TRBD1. This CDR3 is built from 13 residues. Germline V gives CDR1 SGHDT, CDR2 YYEEEE. V dropped 4 bases and J dropped 10; count of bases not matched to a gene: 5. The CDR3 is CASSDGTESPLHF. The CDR3 DNA sequence: TGTGCCAGCAGCGATGGGACAGAATCACCCCTCCACTTT.

This chain uses TRBV29-1 with TRBJ2-5, with 7 bases that match TRBD2. The germline V gene encodes CDR1 SQVTM and CDR2 ANQGSEA. The CDR3 loop spans 11 amino acids. The ends lost 7 bases at V and 9 bases at J; junction bases unmatched: 8. The CDR3 DNA follows: TGCAGCGGAACGATTGGGGGGGCCCAGTACTTC. This codes for CSGTIGGAQYF.

This clonotype was counted a few times. V usage is TRBV27 and J usage is TRBJ2-1, with 14 bases lining up with TRBD2. In germline, CDR1 is MNHEY, CDR2 SMNVEV (reference sequence). The ends lost 4 bases at V and 6 bases at J; junction bases unmatched: 5. There are 16 residues in the CDR3. The DNA of the CDR3 is TGTGCCAGCAGTTCCGGGACTAGCGGGAGCGGCAATGAGCAGTTCTTC. It yields the protein CASSSGTSGSGNEQFF.

The genes are TRBV10-3 and TRBJ2-5; possible D gene TRBD2, 6 bases. Germline V gene sequence: CDR1 ENHRY, CDR2 SYGVKD. CDR3 length: 13 residues. Deletions cut 6 bases from V and 4 bases from J, with 12 bases between. CDR3 coding DNA: TGTGCCATCAGAGGCCGGAGGGGAGAGACCCAGTACTTC. It translates to CAIRGRRGETQYF.

This clonotype was detected a few times. This chain joins TRBV7-6 and TRBJ2-3, with D hard to call. V was cut by 3 bases and J by 2 bases, with 15 bases left in between. Germline lookup yields CDR1 SGHVS and CDR2 FNYEAQ. This CDR3 has 16 amino acids. The CDR3 spells CASSFSTSLNTDTQYF. For the CDR3, the DNA is TGTGCCAGCAGCTTCAGTACTTCCCTGAACACAGATACGCAGTATTTT.

The sample holds one count of this clonotype. The germline gene is not matched at one end of the junction; a read error may be the cause. The chain is built from TRBV13 and TRBJ1-1, with 7 bases that match TRBD1. The germline CDR1 and CDR2 sequences are PRHDT and FYEKMQ (reference sequence). This CDR3 region has 13 residues. The CDR3 DNA reads as TGTGCCAGCAGCTTAGGAGAGGGGGCTGAGGCTTTCTTT. This translates into CASSLGEGAEAFF.

In its sample, this clonotype was seen a few times. The chain joins TRBV29-1 to TRBJ2-7; D is undetermined. This CDR3 contains 12 residues. From germline, CDR1 is SQVTM and CDR2 ANQGSEA. Trimming removed 0 bases from V and 3 bases from J, with 6 bases in between. The CDR3, as DNA: TGCAGCGTTGAAGATGGGGACTACGAGCAGTACTTC. Protein: CSVEDGDYEQYF.

The chain recombines TRBV7-3 with TRBJ2-5, with D possibly matching TRBD1 (6 bases). V lost 4 bases, J lost 4 bases, and 13 bases lay in between. The CDR3 has 14 amino acids. The germline V gene encodes CDR1 SGHTA and CDR2 FQGTGA. The CDR3 protein is CASSSKGGLETQYF. Written as DNA, the CDR3 is TGTGCCAGCAGCTCAAAAGGGGGATTAGAGACCCAGTACTTC.